These 10 T cell receptor beta chains share one sample of origin, sequenced in a study of naive and memory T cell subsets. The beta constant-region primer was an equimolar mix of two oligonucleotides covering TRBC1 and TRBC2. TCRdb re-analysed the UMI-ligation and nested PCR reads in MiXCR, keeping a single row per CDR3 protein. Counted here are 84,000 or so distinct CDR3 sequences, around 6.5% occurring once; the ten biggest clones make up 1.6%. Material: central memory CD4+ T cells from blood. All receptors come from a human donor in good health.

V is TRBV20-1 and J is TRBJ2-6; D unclear. CDR3 length: 13 residues. Germline CDR1 is DFQATT and CDR2 is SNEGSKA (reference sequence). The V gene lost 3 bases and the J gene lost 0 bases, with 3 bases spanning the gap. The CDR3 spells CSARGSGANVLTF. The DNA of the CDR3 is TGCAGTGCTAGGGGCTCTGGGGCCAACGTCCTGACTTTC.

This clonotype occurred a few times. The chain recombines TRBV3-1 with TRBJ1-6; tentative D call: TRBD1 (5 bases). CDR1 and CDR2 (germline): LGHDT, YNNKEL (reference sequence). V lost 1 base and J 8 bases, leaving 12 bases between the germline ends. The CDR3 is made up of 15 amino acids. The CDR3 protein is CASSQGWKGHSPLHF. In nucleotides, the CDR3 is TGTGCCAGCAGCCAAGGGTGGAAGGGGCATTCACCCCTCCACTTT. Complete variable domain (other parts from reference TRBV3-1 and TRBJ1-6): DTAVSQTPKYLVTQMGNDKSIKCEQNLGHDTMYWYKQDSKKFLKIMFSYNNKELIINETVPNRFSPKSPDKAHLNLHINSLELGDSAVYFCASSQGWKGHSPLHFGNGTRLTVT.

This clonotype turned up a few times. The chain joins TRBV20-1 to TRBJ2-3; the D gene is possibly TRBD2 (5 bases). V gave up 6 bases and J gave up 11 bases, with 15 bases separating them. This CDR3 contains 11 residues. Germline V gene sequence: CDR1 DFQATT, CDR2 SNEGSKA (reference sequence). DNA for the CDR3: TGCAGTGCCCAAGTCGGGGTCCAGCAGTATTTT. Translated: CSAQVGVQQYF.

This clonotype was counted a few times. The CDR3 is CAWGSGPSGANVLTF. Here the CDR3 DNA reads TGTGCCTGGGGTTCCGGGCCCTCTGGGGCCAACGTCCTGACTTTC. The chain employs TRBV30 and TRBJ2-6; D unclear. Germline CDR1 reads GTSNPN; CDR2 reads SVGIG (reference sequence). CDR3 size: 15 residues. Trimming stripped 5 bases from V and 0 bases from J, with 11 bases between.

This clonotype was seen repeatedly, ten times or more. This rearrangement joins TRBV12-3 or TRBV12-4 to TRBJ1-2, with D uncertain. Trimming took 4 bases from V and 7 from J, leaving 16 bases between them. The CDR3 is made up of 14 amino acids. CDR3 residues: CASSSHGEPGGYTF. CDR3 coding DNA: TGTGCCAGCAGTTCGCATGGGGAACCTGGTGGCTACACCTTC.

This clonotype came up a few times. CDR3 nucleotide sequence: TGTGCCAGCAGCTTGGTCGGGTCAAGTGTGCAGTTCTTC. Translation gives CASSLVGSSVQFF. This rearrangement joins TRBV7-7 to TRBJ2-1; D unclear. The V end was cut by 3 bases, the J end by 12 bases, with 15 bases between. The V gene's germline CDR1 is SSHAT and CDR2 FNYEAQ (reference sequence). The CDR3 sequence is 13 residues long.

The chain recombines TRBV12-3 or TRBV12-4 with TRBJ1-6, with D tentatively TRBD1 (6 bases). The CDR3 covers 16 residues. The V end lost 10 bases, the J end lost 9 bases, and 25 bases lay between the germline ends. In DNA form, the CDR3 reads TGTGCCACAAGCCTCAGGGGACCTTCCACGGGTTCACCCCTCCACTTT. This translates into CATSLRGPSTGSPLHF.

This clonotype was observed many times. The J gene is TRBJ1-5, the V gene TRBV7-6; 7 bases are shared with TRBD1. Trimming cost V 3 bases and J 3 bases; bases outside gene matches: 5. This CDR3 comprises 15 residues. Germline V gives CDR1 SGHVS, CDR2 FNYEAQ. CDR3 sequence: CASSLGTDLNQPQHF. CDR3 nucleotide sequence: TGTGCCAGCAGCTTGGGGACAGACCTCAATCAGCCCCAGCATTTT.

In this sample, this clonotype turned up a few times. The chain combines TRBV3-1 with TRBJ2-1; 8 positions match TRBD2. Per germline, CDR1 LGHDT and CDR2 YNNKEL (reference sequence). J was trimmed by 8 bases and V by 1 base; bases with no gene match: 4. This CDR3 is 14 amino acids long. The CDR3 DNA reads as TGTGCCAGCAGCCAAGCGGGGGGGCATCATGAGCAGTTCTTC. Protein product: CASSQAGGHHEQFF.

This clonotype has a single count. The genes are TRBV18 and TRBJ2-7; D might be TRBD1 (6 bases). Trimming shortened V by 1 base and J by 3 bases, and 13 bases separated the two germline ends. This CDR3 comprises 15 residues. Germline V CDR1 and CDR2: KGHSH, LQKENI. The CDR3 coding sequence is TGTGCCAGCTCACCACGCGAGGGGGTTGACTACGAGCAGTACTTC. Its protein product is CASSPREGVDYEQYF.